Listed here are 12 T cell receptor beta chains from one sample, sequenced in a study of OX40 agonist ivuxolimab in advanced cancers. Only in-frame clones appear in the TCRdb table, and some are missing; sequencing was by immunoSEQ multiplex PCR. The repertoire holds about 90,000 clones, with around 90% as singletons. The sample in question was CD4+ or CD8+ T cells sorted from blood, obtained in a trial of the OX40 agonist ivuxolimab. The receptors were gathered from an adult with an advanced solid tumor such as melanoma, head and neck, liver or kidney cancer.

The chain employs TRBV10-3 and TRBJ1-2; D gene ambiguous. Germline V gene data show CDR1 as ENHRY and CDR2 as SYGVKD. The CDR3 length is 13 residues. V was cut by 6 bases and J by 5 bases, with 13 bases left in between. This CDR3 is CAIRPTETYGYTF. CDR3 coding DNA: TGTGCCATCAGACCTACGGAGACTTATGGCTACACCTTC.

V usage is TRBV29-1 and J usage is TRBJ2-5; a possible D gene is TRBD2 (6 bases). The CDR3 is 13 amino acids. V lost 4 bases and J 5 bases, leaving 14 bases between the germline ends. Germline V lookup: CDR1 SQVTM, CDR2 ANQGSEA. The chain's CDR3 is CSVVSAEGETQYF. The CDR3 DNA is TGCAGCGTTGTAAGTGCGGAGGGGGAGACCCAGTACTTC.

The chain's CDR3 is CASSDPQGAGNTIYF. The CDR3 DNA reads as TGCGCCAGCAGCGACCCTCAGGGTGCTGGAAACACCATATATTTT. The chain combines TRBV5-1 with TRBJ1-3, with D possibly being TRBD1 (5 bases). V lost 4 bases and J lost 2, with 13 bases in between. The germline CDR1 and CDR2 sequences are SGHRS and YFSETQ. The CDR3 runs 15 residues. The variable domain in full, completed from reference TRBV5-1 and TRBJ1-3, reads KAGVTQTPRYLIKTRGQQVTLSCSPISGHRSVSWYQQTPGQGLQFLFEYFSETQRNKGNFPGRFSGRQFSNSRSEMNVSTLELGDSALYLCASSDPQGAGNTIYFGEGSWLTVV.

V usage is TRBV11-2 and J usage is TRBJ2-7, with TRBD1 as a possible D gene (6 bases). Germline V gives CDR1 SGHAT, CDR2 FQNNGV. V was pared by 1 base and J by 1 base, with 8 bases between. This CDR3 comprises 14 residues. CDR3 bases: TGTGCCAGCAGCTTAGGGGACATGTCCTACGAGCAGTACTTC. Protein: CASSLGDMSYEQYF. The whole variable domain, remainder taken from reference TRBV11-2 and TRBJ2-7, is EAGVAQSPRYKIIEKRQSVAFWCNPISGHATLYWYQQILGQGPKLLIQFQNNGVVDDSQLPKDRFSAERLKGVDSTLKIQPAKLEDSAVYLCASSLGDMSYEQYFGPGTRLTVT.

V gene TRBV5-4 combines with J gene TRBJ2-7; no firm D call. Trimming took 0 bases from V and 3 from J, leaving 10 bases between them. CDR3 length: 14 amino acids. Germline V gene sequence: CDR1 SGHNT, CDR2 YYREEE (reference sequence). CDR3 sequence (DNA): TGTGCCAGCAGCTTGGGGGCAGGATACTACGAGCAGTACTTC. It specifies CASSLGAGYYEQYF.

This clone was found a few times. The chain links TRBV4-1 to TRBJ2-7, with a weak D call TRBD1 (6 bases). The ends were cut back, 3 bases at V and 4 bases at J, with 13 bases in the middle. The CDR3 consists of 14 residues. The V gene's germline CDR1 is MGHRA and CDR2 YSYEKL. As DNA, the CDR3 is TGCGCCAGCAGCCAGGTGGACAGCCGTTACGAGCAGTACTTC. It translates to CASSQVDSRYEQYF.

The chain recombines TRBV6-4 with TRBJ1-5; D is possibly TRBD1 (5 bases). Trimming took off 6 bases at V and 0 bases at J, with 12 bases between the two ends. CDR3 length equals 15 residues. Germline loops: CDR1 MRHNA, CDR2 SNTAGT. CDR3 DNA sequence: TGTGCCAGCAGCCCCCTCGGGGGTAGCAATCAGCCCCAGCATTTT. Protein: CASSPLGGSNQPQHF.

The rearrangement joins TRBV19 to TRBJ2-1; 7 bases are a match to TRBD1. V lost 5 bases to trimming and J lost 2 bases; unmatched junction nucleotides: 6. Germline V gene lookup returns CDR1 LNHDA and CDR2 SQIVND (reference sequence). CDR3 length: 15 residues. DNA for the CDR3: TGTGCCAGTAGTCCCCGACAGGGCCCCTACAATGAGCAGTTCTTC. Residues: CASSPRQGPYNEQFF.

The chain couples TRBV9 to TRBJ2-3; no reliable D call. The CDR3 has 14 residues. Deletions cut 2 bases from V and 4 bases from J, with 11 bases between. Germline CDR1 reads SGDLS; CDR2 reads YYNGEE. The CDR3 reads CASSVRQVADTQYF. CDR3 DNA sequence: TGTGCCAGCAGCGTCAGGCAGGTGGCAGATACGCAGTATTTT.

This clone was counted once. The chain joins TRBV2 to TRBJ2-2, with D hard to call. This CDR3 has 16 amino acids. Per the germline V gene, CDR1 is SNHLY and CDR2 is FYNNEI. V lost 4 bases and J lost 1, with 13 bases in between. The CDR3 reads CASSVTSLLNTGELFF. The CDR3 DNA reads as TGTGCCAGCAGTGTGACATCATTATTGAACACCGGGGAGCTGTTTTTT.

The chain uses TRBV4-3 and TRBJ1-6; D is possibly TRBD1 (6 bases). V lost 0 bases and J 7 bases, leaving 13 bases between the germline ends. Germline CDR1 LGHNA, CDR2 YSLEER. This CDR3 region has 16 residues. CDR3 bases: TGCGCCAGCAGCCAAGAGTGGCAGAGGGGGAATTCACCCCTCCACTTT. Translated, it gives CASSQEWQRGNSPLHF.

The J gene is TRBJ2-1, the V gene TRBV11-2; D not certain. The V gene's germline CDR1 is SGHAT and CDR2 FQNNGV. The CDR3 loop spans 14 amino acids. Trimming shortened V by 1 base and J by 9 bases, and 13 bases separated the two germline ends. CDR3 DNA sequence: TGTGCCAGCAGCTTAGGGCCCATCCAAGGTGAGCAGTTCTTC. Its protein is CASSLGPIQGEQFF. Filled out from reference TRBV11-2 and TRBJ2-1, the complete variable domain reads EAGVAQSPRYKIIEKRQSVAFWCNPISGHATLYWYQQILGQGPKLLIQFQNNGVVDDSQLPKDRFSAERLKGVDSTLKIQPAKLEDSAVYLCASSLGPIQGEQFFGPGTRLTVL.